The clone carrying this TCR beta chain was recorded at least ten times. The CDR3 consists of 13 residues. Trimming took 0 bases from V and 5 from J, leaving 7 bases between them. Germline V gene lookup returns CDR1 MNHNS and CDR2 SASEGT. These data come from a study of T cells in Graves' hyperthyroidism and ophthalmopathy. It was RNA transcripts that yielded the amplified TCR beta CDR3 regions. A set of HTBI primers served as the primers for a first-round RT-PCR of the TCR CDR3. MiXCR, run by TCRdb on the multiplex PCR reads, gives a single entry per CDR3 protein. The sample carries roughly 500,000 distinct CDR3 sequences, over 11% recorded once.

Material for sequencing was blood. The TCR comes from a woman aged 30 to 39 with Graves' hyperthyroidism that later progressed to Graves' ophthalmopathy. The chain employs TRBV6-1 and TRBJ1-1; D is uncertain. CDR3 in amino acids: CASSEAQLTEAFF. The DNA of the CDR3 is TGTGCCAGCAGTGAAGCGCAATTGACTGAAGCTTTCTTT.